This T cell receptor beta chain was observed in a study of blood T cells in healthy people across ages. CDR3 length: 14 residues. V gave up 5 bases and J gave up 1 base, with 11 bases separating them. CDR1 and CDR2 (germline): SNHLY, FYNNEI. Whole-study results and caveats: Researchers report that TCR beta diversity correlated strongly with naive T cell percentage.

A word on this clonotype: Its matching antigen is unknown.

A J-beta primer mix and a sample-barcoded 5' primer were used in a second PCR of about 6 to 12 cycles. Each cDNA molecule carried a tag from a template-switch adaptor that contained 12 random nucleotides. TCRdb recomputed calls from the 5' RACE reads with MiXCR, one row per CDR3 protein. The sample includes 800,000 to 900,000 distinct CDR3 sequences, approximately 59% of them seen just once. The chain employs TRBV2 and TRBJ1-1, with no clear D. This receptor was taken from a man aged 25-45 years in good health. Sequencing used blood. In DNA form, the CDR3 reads TGTGCCAGCAGTTACCAACATACGAACACTGAAGCTTTCTTT. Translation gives CASSYQHTNTEAFF.